This TCR beta chain was profiled in a study of cytomegalovirus exposure and HLA in healthy donors. Nominally healthy donors were sampled, though unrecorded immune exposures were likely. Looked up from germline, CDR1 is MNHNY and CDR2 is SVGAGI (reference sequence). CDR3 length: 14 residues. The ends lost 4 bases at V and 2 bases at J; junction bases unmatched: 3. PCR involved 60 Vbeta and 13 Jbeta primers. Sequencing used immunoSEQ multiplex PCR; TCRdb keeps in-frame clones, though not all of them. Counted here are 85,000 to 100,000 clones, 65% to 80% occurring once; the ten biggest clones make up approximately 9.2%.

This chain links TRBV6-6 with TRBJ2-7; TRBD1 matches at 9 bases. The sequence was obtained from a human donor in good health. Sequencing was done on a sample of PBMCs. For the CDR3, the DNA is TGTGCCAGCAGTTCCTGGACAGGGGCCTACGAGCAGTACTTC. Its protein product is CASSSWTGAYEQYF.